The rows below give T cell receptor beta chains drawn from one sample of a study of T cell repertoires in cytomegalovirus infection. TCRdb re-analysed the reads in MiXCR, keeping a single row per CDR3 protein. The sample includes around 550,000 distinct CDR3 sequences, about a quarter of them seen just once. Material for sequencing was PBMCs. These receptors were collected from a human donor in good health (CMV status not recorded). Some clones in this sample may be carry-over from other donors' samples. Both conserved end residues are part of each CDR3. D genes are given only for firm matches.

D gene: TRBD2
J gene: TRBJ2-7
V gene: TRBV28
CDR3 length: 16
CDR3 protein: CASSLRNGLVSYEQYF

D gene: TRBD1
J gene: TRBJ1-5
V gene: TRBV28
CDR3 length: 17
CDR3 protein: CASSLDSGTGAGQPQHF

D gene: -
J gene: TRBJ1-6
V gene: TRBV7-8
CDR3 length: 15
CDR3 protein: CASSPWGNEGSPLHF

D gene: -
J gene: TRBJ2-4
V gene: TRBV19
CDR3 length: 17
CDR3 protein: CASSRGGDPLAKNIQYF

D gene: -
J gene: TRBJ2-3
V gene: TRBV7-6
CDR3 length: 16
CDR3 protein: CASSLSDKGRTDTQYF

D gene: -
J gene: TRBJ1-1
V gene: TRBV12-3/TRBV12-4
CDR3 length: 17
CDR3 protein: CASSLFLGGDIHTEAFF

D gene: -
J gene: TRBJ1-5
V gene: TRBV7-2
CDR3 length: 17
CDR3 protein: CASSLAPRADSNQPQHF

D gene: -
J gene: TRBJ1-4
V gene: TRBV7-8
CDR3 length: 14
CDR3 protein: CASSLLRVNEKLFF

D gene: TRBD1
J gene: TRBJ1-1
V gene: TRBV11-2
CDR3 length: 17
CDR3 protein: CASSSGFYRDRATEAFF

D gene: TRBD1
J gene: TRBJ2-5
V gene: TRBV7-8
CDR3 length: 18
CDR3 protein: CASSQPRDRGSSMETQYF

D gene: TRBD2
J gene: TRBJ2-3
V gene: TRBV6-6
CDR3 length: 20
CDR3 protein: CASSYYGSGRALAGTDTQYF

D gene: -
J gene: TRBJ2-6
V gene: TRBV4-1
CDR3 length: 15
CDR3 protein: CASSQVRTGANVLTF

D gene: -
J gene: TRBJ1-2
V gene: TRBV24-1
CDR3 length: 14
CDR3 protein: CATSDLDTNYGYTF

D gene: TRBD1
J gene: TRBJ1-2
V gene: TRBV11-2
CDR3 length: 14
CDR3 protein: CASSFPGQRGGYTF

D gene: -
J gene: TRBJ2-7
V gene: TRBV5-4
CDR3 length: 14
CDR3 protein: CASSLAGAEYEQYF

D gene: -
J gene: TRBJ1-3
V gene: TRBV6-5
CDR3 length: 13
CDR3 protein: CVCLDFSGNTIYF

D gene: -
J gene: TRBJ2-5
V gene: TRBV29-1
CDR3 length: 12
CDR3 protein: CSVEGRSGLLVF

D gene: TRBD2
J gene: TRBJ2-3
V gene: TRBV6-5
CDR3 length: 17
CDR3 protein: CASSSLAGGPGTDTQYF

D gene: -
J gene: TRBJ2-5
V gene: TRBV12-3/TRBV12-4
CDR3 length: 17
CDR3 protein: CASSSTLRPTYQETQYF

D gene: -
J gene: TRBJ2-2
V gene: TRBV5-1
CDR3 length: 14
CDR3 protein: CASSSPGTEGELFF

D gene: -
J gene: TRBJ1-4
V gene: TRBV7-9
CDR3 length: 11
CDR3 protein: CASSSFKELFF

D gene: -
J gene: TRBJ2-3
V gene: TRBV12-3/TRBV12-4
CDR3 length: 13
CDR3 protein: CASTTDTTDTQYF

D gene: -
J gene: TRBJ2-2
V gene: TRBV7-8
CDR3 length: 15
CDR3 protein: CASSRLITNTGELFF

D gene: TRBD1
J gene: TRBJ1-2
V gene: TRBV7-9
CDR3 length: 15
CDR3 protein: CASSRTGTGGYGYTF

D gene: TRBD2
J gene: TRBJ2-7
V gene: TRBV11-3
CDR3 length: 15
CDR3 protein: CASSPTSGSAYEQYF

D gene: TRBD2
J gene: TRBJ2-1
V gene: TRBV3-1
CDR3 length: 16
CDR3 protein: CASSLLGASGRDEQFF

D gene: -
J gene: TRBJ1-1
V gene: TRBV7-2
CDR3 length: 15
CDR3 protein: CASSPRTVLNTEAFF

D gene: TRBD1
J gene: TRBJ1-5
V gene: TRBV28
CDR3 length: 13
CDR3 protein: CASSSGGDQPQHF

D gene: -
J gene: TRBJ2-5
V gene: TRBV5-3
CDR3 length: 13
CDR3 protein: CARSLVRSETQYF

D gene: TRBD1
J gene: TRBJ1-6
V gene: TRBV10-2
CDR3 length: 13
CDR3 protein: CASKTGVGSPLHF

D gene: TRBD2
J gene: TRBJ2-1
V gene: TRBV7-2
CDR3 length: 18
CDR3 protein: CASSLAYPIAGAYNEQFF

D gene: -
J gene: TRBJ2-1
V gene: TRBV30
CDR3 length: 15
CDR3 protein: CAWSAGQSSYNEQFF

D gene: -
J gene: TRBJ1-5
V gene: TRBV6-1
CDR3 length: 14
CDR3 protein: CASIRTGGNQPQHF

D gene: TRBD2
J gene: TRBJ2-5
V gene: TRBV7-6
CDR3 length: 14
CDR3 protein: CASSRTGEGETQYF

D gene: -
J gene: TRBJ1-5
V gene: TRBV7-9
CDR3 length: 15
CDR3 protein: CASSPGAVSNQPQHF

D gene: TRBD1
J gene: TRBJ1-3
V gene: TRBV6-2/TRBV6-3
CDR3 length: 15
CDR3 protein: CASRRQGIYGNTIYF

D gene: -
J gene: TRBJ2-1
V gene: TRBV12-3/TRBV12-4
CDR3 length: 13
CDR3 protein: CASSSGTLNVPFF

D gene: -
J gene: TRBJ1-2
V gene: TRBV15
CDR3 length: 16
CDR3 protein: CATSRDRSGGHYGYTF

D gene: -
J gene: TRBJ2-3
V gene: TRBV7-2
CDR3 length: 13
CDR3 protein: CASSRTKTDTQYF

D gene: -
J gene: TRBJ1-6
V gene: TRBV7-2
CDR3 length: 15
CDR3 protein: CASRRSRTENSPLHF

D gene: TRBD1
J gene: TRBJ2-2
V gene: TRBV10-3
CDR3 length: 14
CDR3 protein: CAIRRGRGQGELFF

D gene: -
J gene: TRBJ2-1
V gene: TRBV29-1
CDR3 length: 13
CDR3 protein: CSVDLQINNEQFF

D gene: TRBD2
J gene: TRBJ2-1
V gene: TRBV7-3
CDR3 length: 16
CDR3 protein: CASSLIAGSSYNEQFF

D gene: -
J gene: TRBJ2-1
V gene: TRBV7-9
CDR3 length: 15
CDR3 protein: CASSSSGTLNNEQFF

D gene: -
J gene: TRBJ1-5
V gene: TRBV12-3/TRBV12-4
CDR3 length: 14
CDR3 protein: CASNRDRRGQPQHF

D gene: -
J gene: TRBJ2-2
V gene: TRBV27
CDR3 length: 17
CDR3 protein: CASSLLSVGGDTGELFF

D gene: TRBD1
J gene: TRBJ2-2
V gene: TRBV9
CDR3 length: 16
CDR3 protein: CASSVVAGGGTGELFF

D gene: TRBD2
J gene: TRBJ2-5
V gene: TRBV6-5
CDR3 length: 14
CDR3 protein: CASSRLAGDETQYF

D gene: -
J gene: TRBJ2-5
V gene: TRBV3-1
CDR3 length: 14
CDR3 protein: CASSQAGGGETQYF

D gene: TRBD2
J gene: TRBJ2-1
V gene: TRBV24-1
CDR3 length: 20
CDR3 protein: CATSGQTSGSLESSYNEQFF

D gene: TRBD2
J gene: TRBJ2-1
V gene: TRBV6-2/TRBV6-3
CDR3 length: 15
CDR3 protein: CASSYSPGLANEQFF

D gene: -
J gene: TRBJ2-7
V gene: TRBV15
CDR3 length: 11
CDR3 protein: CATSESAEQYF

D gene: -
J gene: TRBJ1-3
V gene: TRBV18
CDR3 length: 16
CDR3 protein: CASSPRTANSGNTIYF